This T cell receptor (beta chain) comes out of a study of tumor-infiltrating lymphocytes in primary liver carcinoma. Study overall: There were roughly 3.5 to 8 million productive TCRbeta reads per sample, a yield similar across tissue types.

Germline CDR1 MNHEY, CDR2 SVGAGI. This CDR3 region has 16 residues. The ends lost 9 bases at V and 10 bases at J; junction bases unmatched: 18. Joint extraction of RNA and DNA used about 17-31 mg of bulk tissue that was unsorted. This clonotype is a singleton in its sample. The researchers produced TCR beta cDNA from around 0.5 ug total RNA with a constant-region primer. Libraries covering TCR beta were generated through three nested multiplex PCR rounds (using a slightly modified ARM-PCR). A C-beta reverse primer and TRBV1-TRBV30 forward primers served in each of the first two PCR rounds, at approximately 10 cycles apiece. MiXCR was run by TCRdb on the multiplex PCR reads, yielding one entry per CDR3 protein. In the table there are about 190,000 distinct CDR3 sequences, around four fifths of which are singletons.

The chain joins TRBV6-5 to TRBJ2-1, with 10 bases aligning to TRBD2. The source is a man aged 40-50 years with primary liver carcinoma and hepatitis B virus infection. The sample was tumor tissue from primary liver carcinoma. CDR3 loop: CASSTFRASGSSEQFF. The CDR3 region has the DNA TGTGCCAGTAGTACATTCCGGGCTAGCGGGAGTTCGGAGCAGTTCTTC.